This T cell receptor beta chain came from a study of T cells after yellow fever vaccination. Overall study results and limits: On re-exposure, the response was weaker but peaked faster, at day 5 versus 15. Sorted repertoires could include abundant contaminating clonotypes from bulk cells. Only a small proportion of the clonotypes turned up in both the CD4 and the CD8 compartments, likely arising from convergent recombination. Post-booster repertoires contained most primary-vaccination clones again (96% CD4, approximately 88% CD8).

TCRdb re-called the 5' RACE reads through MiXCR, storing one row per CDR3 protein. The sample holds 620,000 or so distinct CDR3 sequences, 17% seen once. This clonotype was picked up many times. Antigen specificity is unknown. V was trimmed by 1 base and J by 1 base, leaving 7 bases between them. This CDR3 is built from 15 residues. Germline V gene sequence: CDR1 SGHTA, CDR2 FQGNSA. Sequencing was performed on PBMCs, taken 5 days after the first yellow fever vaccination. The gene calls are TRBV7-2 and TRBJ2-2, with D unclear. The source of this sequence is a man aged 18 to 30 who received the YFV17D yellow fever vaccine. This chain's CDR3 is CASSLVVGNTGELFF. The DNA for the CDR3 is TGTGCCAGCAGCTTAGTCGTGGGGAACACCGGGGAGCTGTTTTTT. The full variable domain, rest sourced from reference TRBV7-2 and TRBJ2-2, is GAGVSQSPSNKVTEKGKDVELRCDPISGHTALYWYRQSLGQGLEFLIYFQGNSAPDKSGLPSDRFSAERTGGSVSTLTIQRTQQEDSAVYLCASSLVVGNTGELFFGEGSRLTVL.